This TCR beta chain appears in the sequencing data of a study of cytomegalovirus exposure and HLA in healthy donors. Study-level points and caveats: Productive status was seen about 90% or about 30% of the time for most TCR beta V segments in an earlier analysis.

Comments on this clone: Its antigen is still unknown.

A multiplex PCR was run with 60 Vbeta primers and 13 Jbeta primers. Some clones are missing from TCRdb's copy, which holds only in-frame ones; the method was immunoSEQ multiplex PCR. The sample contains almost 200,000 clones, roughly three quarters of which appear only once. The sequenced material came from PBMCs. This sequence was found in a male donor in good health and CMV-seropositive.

The CDR3 reads CASSLRTGGPNTGELFF. The CDR3 DNA follows: TGTGCCAGCAGCTTAAGGACAGGGGGGCCGAACACCGGGGAGCTGTTTTTT. The chain joins TRBV7-3 to TRBJ2-2, with 10 bases that match TRBD1. V was pared by 1 base and J by 0 bases, with 2 bases of the junction left unmatched. CDR1 is SGHTA, CDR2 FQGTGA, per germline. The CDR3 is made up of 17 amino acids.